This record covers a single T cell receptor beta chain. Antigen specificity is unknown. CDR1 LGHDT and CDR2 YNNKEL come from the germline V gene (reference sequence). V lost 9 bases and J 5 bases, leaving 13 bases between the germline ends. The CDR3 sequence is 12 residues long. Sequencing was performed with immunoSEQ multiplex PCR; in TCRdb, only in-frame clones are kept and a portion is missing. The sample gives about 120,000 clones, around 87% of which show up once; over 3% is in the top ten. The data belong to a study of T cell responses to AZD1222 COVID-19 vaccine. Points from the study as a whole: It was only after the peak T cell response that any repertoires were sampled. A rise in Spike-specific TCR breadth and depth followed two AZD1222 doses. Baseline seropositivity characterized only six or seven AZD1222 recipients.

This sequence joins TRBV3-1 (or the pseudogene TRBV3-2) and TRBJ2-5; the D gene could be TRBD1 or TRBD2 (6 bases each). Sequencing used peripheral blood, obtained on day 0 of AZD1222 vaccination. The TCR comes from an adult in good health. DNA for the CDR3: TGTGCCAGTTGCCAGGGGAGGGAGACCCAGTACTTC. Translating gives CASCQGRETQYF.